A single sample is the source of the 22 T cell receptor beta chains below, sequenced in a study of Ad26.COV2.S vaccination and SARS-CoV-2 variants listed by TCRdb under 2021. The sample's treatment or condition, from its label and the paper: around 19 received Ad26.COV2.S at low or high dose, single or two shots; about 5 received placebo; per-sample allocation not given. Repertoires of vaccine and placebo recipients were sequenced from samples collected on day 63 after the first injection. Libraries were made using the immunoSEQ multiplex PCR assay. Sourced from immuneACCESS, this table was stored by TCRdb with only in-frame sequences that have V and J called. A share of the clones is absent; for the studies checked, an unresolved V gene accounts for under half, and the remainder has no known explanation. Present in this sample are hundreds of thousands of clones, 70% to 90% of which were seen just once. The top ten clonotypes cover about 1.5% of the sample.

This specimen was peripheral blood, taken in a trial of Ad26.COV2.S vaccine versus placebo. These TCRs come from a person between 18 and 65 years old who received the Ad26.COV2.S COVID-19 vaccine or a placebo.

This chain connects TRBV4-2 to TRBJ1-2; a weak D match, TRBD1 (5 bases). V was pared by 0 bases and J by 6 bases, with 20 bases between. This CDR3 region has 17 residues. Germline V CDR1 and CDR2: LGHNA, YNFKEQ. The DNA for the CDR3 is TGTGCCAGCAGCCAAGATAATCGTCCGACAGTTCCCAATGGCTACACCTTC. Translating gives CASSQDNRPTVPNGYTF.

The CDR3 protein is CASSYDRREQYF. The CDR3 DNA reads as TGTGCCAGCAGTTACGACCGTCGGGAGCAGTACTTC. The J gene is TRBJ2-7, the V gene TRBV6-2 or TRBV6-3, with unresolved D. Trimming shortened V by 2 bases and J by 7 bases, and 9 bases separated the two germline ends. The CDR3 is made up of 12 amino acids. CDR1 is MNHEY and CDR2 is SVGEGT in the germline V gene.

This clone was counted a few times. CDR3 nucleotide sequence: TGTGCCAGCCGTCGTGTTGGGGGTGAAGCTTTCTTT. Amino acid sequence: CASRRVGGEAFF. The rearrangement joins TRBV27 to TRBJ1-1; perhaps TRBD1 as D (5 bases). Germline values: CDR1 MNHEY, CDR2 SMNVEV (reference sequence). The CDR3 sequence is 12 residues long. The V gene lost 8 bases and the J gene lost 7 bases, with 14 bases spanning the gap.

The chain employs TRBV21-1 and TRBJ2-1; the DNA was not used to check the table's D call, TRBD1. TRBV21-1 is a known pseudogene. This CDR3 is 15 amino acids long. The CDR3 region is CASSQGQGDDNEQFF. In nucleotides, the CDR3 is TGTGCCAGCAGCCAGGGACAGGGTGACGACAATGAGCAGTTCTTC.

The rearrangement links TRBV30 to TRBJ1-4; D is uncertain. V lost 0 bases and J 0 bases, leaving 20 bases between the germline ends. Germline values: CDR1 GTSNPN, CDR2 SVGIG (reference sequence). CDR3 length equals 19 residues. The CDR3 protein is CAWSVGLPLHVATNEKLFF. The CDR3 nucleotides are TGTGCCTGGAGTGTAGGTTTACCCCTCCACGTCGCAACTAATGAAAAACTGTTTTTT. The variable domain in full, with the rest retrieved from reference TRBV30 and TRBJ1-4, is SQTIHQWPATLVQPVGSPLSLECTVEGTSNPNLYWYRQAAGRGLQLLFYSVGIGQISSEVPQNLSASRPQDRQFILSSKKLLLSDSGFYLCAWSVGLPLHVATNEKLFFGSGTQLSVL.

This clone has just a few counts. The chain has TRBV5-1 and TRBJ2-2; 14 nucleotides line up with TRBD2. The CDR3 extends over 18 amino acids. CDR1 and CDR2 (germline): SGHRS, YFSETQ. J lost 2 bases, V lost 0 bases, and 3 bases had no gene match. The CDR3 here is CASSLAGTSGGNTGELFF. In DNA, the CDR3 is TGCGCCAGCAGCTTGGCCGGGACTAGCGGGGGTAACACCGGGGAGCTGTTTTTT.

The V call is TRBV24-1, the J call TRBJ2-2, with D unresolved. This CDR3 has 14 amino acids. V lost 3 bases and J lost 1, with 5 bases in between. The germline CDR1 and CDR2 sequences are KGHDR and SFDVKD. The CDR3 spells CATSDIQNTGELFF. The CDR3 DNA reads TGTGCCACCAGTGATATCCAGAACACCGGGGAGCTGTTTTTT.

The gene calls are TRBV2 and TRBJ2-7, with 7 positions matching TRBD1. V trimming: 0 bases; J trimming: 4 bases; junction bases outside the gene matches: 6. Germline V lookup: CDR1 SNHLY, CDR2 FYNNEI. This CDR3 region has 15 residues. The CDR3 is CASSEAPGQTYEQYF. The CDR3 DNA reads as TGTGCCAGCAGTGAAGCGCCGGGACAGACTTACGAGCAGTACTTC.

This clone appeared once. The chain has TRBV6-6 and TRBJ2-1; D is unresolved. The CDR3 runs to 11 residues. Trimming removed 7 bases from V and 7 bases from J, with 8 bases in between. The germline V gene encodes CDR1 MNHNY and CDR2 SVGAGI (reference sequence). Here the CDR3 DNA reads TGTGCCAGCACCCAAGGGAATGAGCAGTTCTTC. Its protein product is CASTQGNEQFF.

This clone showed up just once. Here the CDR3 DNA reads TGTGCCAGCAGCTTGGGACGGAACTATGGCTACACCTTC. Translation: CASSLGRNYGYTF. The chain couples TRBV25-1 to TRBJ1-2, with D possibly being TRBD1 (5 bases). Trimming stripped 6 bases from V and 2 bases from J, with 10 bases between. The CDR3 spans 13 residues. Germline V gene lookup returns CDR1 MGHDK and CDR2 SYGVNS.

This clone is a singleton in its sample. The V gene is TRBV7-9, the J gene TRBJ1-1, with no clear D. The CDR3 runs to 14 residues. V lost 7 bases to trimming and J lost 3 bases, with 15 bases between them. Germline assignment: CDR1 SEHNR and CDR2 FQNEAQ (reference sequence). As DNA, the CDR3 is TGTGCCAGCAAGCCCCCGGGCCCAGACACTGAAGCTTTCTTT. It translates to CASKPPGPDTEAFF.

The rearrangement uses TRBV7-2 and TRBJ2-7; 9 bases are a match to TRBD1. CDR3 length: 15 amino acids. Germline trimming cut 1 base from V and 1 base from J; bases unmatched to any gene: 2. Germline CDR1 reads SGHTA; CDR2 reads FQGNSA. CDR3 DNA sequence: TGTGCCAGCAGCTTAGTGGGGACAGGGTCCTACGAGCAGTACTTC. This encodes CASSLVGTGSYEQYF.

This clone turned up a few times. This chain joins TRBV7-6 and TRBJ1-5; no clear D gene. Germline V gene lookup returns CDR1 SGHVS and CDR2 FNYEAQ. V gave up 0 bases and J gave up 1 base, with 7 bases separating them. The CDR3 covers 15 residues. The CDR3 loop reads CASSLAWGSNQPQHF. CDR3 DNA sequence: TGTGCCAGCAGCTTAGCATGGGGAAGCAATCAGCCCCAGCATTTT. Together with reference TRBV7-6 and TRBJ1-5, the CDR3 gives the full variable domain: GAGVSQSPRYKVTKRGQDVALRCDPISGHVSLYWYRQALGQGPEFLTYFNYEAQQDKSGLPNDRFSAERPEGSISTLTIQRTEQRDSAMYRCASSLAWGSNQPQHFGDGTRLSIL.

V is TRBV12-3 or TRBV12-4 and J is TRBJ1-5, with D unresolved. Trimming cost V 3 bases and J 5 bases, with 8 bases left between them. The CDR3 is made up of 13 amino acids. CDR3 amino acids: CASSLKLDQPQHF. CDR3 DNA: TGTGCCAGCAGTTTGAAGTTAGATCAGCCCCAGCATTTT.

V gene TRBV19 combines with J gene TRBJ1-5, with no clear D. From germline, CDR1 is LNHDA and CDR2 SQIVND (reference sequence). The V and J ends lost 3 bases and 0 bases respectively, with 9 bases between them. This CDR3 contains 15 residues. The CDR3 coding sequence is TGTGCCAGTAGTATTTTGGGCAGTAGCAATCAGCCCCAGCATTTT. Translated: CASSILGSSNQPQHF. The variable domain in full, with the rest retrieved from reference TRBV19 and TRBJ1-5, is DGGITQSPKYLFRKEGQNVTLSCEQNLNHDAMYWYRQDPGQGLRLIYYSQIVNDFQKGDIAEGYSVSREKKESFPLTVTSAQKNPTAFYLCASSILGSSNQPQHFGDGTRLSIL.

The rearrangement links TRBV7-2 to TRBJ2-7; D possibly corresponds to TRBD2 (5 bases). Trimming stripped 5 bases from V and 5 bases from J, with 22 bases between. The CDR3 has 16 amino acids. CDR1 SGHTA and CDR2 FQGNSA come from the germline V gene. The CDR3 nucleotides read TGTGCCAGCAGCAGCGGATCTAGTGGGTTCCGAAACGAGCAGTACTTC. It specifies CASSSGSSGFRNEQYF.

The chain couples TRBV9 to TRBJ1-2; possible D gene TRBD1, 6 bases. The CDR3 spans 14 residues. V dropped 4 bases and J dropped 0 bases, with 10 bases sitting between them. The germline CDR1 and CDR2 sequences are SGDLS and YYNGEE. The CDR3 region is CASSPTGTNYGYTF. The CDR3 DNA is TGTGCCAGCAGCCCGACAGGAACTAACTATGGCTACACCTTC.

The chain recombines TRBV27 with TRBJ1-5; TRBD1 matches 7 bases. The germline gives CDR1 MNHEY, CDR2 SMNVEV (reference sequence). The CDR3 is 16 amino acids. Trimming at V came to 7 bases and at J to 2 bases, leaving 11 bases not matched to a gene. The CDR3 region has the DNA TGTGCCAGCAAAGACAGGGCCCAAACGGGCAATCAGCCCCAGCATTTT. Protein sequence: CASKDRAQTGNQPQHF.

V usage is TRBV19 and J usage is TRBJ1-5; TRBD1 agrees at 8 bases. Germline CDR1 is LNHDA and CDR2 is SQIVND (reference sequence). CDR3 size: 15 residues. The junction had 5 bases not matched to a gene; V was cut back by 2 bases and J by 5 bases. In DNA form, the CDR3 reads TGTGCCAGTAGTATAATCACAGGGGGGGATCAGCCCCAGCATTTT. Its protein is CASSIITGGDQPQHF.

The V call is TRBV7-8, the J call TRBJ1-1; 9 bases are shared with TRBD1. Germline CDR1 SGHVS, CDR2 FQNEAQ. V lost 1 base and J lost 6; bases outside the gene matches: 6. This CDR3 has 15 amino acids. CDR3 DNA: TGTGCCAGCAGCTTAGAAGGGACAGGGAATTCTGAAGCTTTCTTT. Translation gives CASSLEGTGNSEAFF. The full variable domain, in which reference TRBV7-8 and TRBJ1-1 provide the parts outside the CDR3, is GAGVSQSPRYKVAKRGQDVALRCDPISGHVSLFWYQQALGQGPEFLTYFQNEAQLDKSGLPSDRFFAERPEGSVSTLKIQRTQQEDSAVYLCASSLEGTGNSEAFFGQGTRLTVV.

The chain uses TRBV7-9 and TRBJ1-2; TRBD1 is a possible D gene (6 bases). This CDR3 is 14 amino acids long. The germline CDR1 and CDR2 sequences are SEHNR and FQNEAQ (reference sequence). V lost 0 bases to trimming and J lost 8 bases, with 13 bases between them. CDR3 residues: CASSLAAGAGGYTF. The CDR3 bases are TGTGCCAGCAGCTTAGCGGCAGGGGCGGGCGGCTACACCTTC.

The gene calls are TRBV7-9 and TRBJ1-3; no firm D call. Trimming took off 8 bases at V and 9 bases at J, with 14 bases between the two ends. CDR1 is SEHNR, CDR2 FQNEAQ, per germline (reference sequence). This CDR3 has 12 residues. The CDR3 nucleotides are TGTGCCAGCGGGTCTACTATAGCCACCATATATTTT. This codes for CASGSTIATIYF.